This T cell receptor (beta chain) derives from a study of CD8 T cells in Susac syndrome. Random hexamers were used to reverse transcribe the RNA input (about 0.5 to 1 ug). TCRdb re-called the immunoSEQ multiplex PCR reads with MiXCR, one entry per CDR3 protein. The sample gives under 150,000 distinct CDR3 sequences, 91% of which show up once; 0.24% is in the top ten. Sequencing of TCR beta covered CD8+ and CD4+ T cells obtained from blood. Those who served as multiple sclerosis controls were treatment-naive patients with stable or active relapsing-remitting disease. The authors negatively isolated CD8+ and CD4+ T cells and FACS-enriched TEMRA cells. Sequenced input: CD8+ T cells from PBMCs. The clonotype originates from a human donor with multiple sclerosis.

CDR3 amino acids: CASSLIGDSTDTQYF. Here the CDR3 DNA reads TGTGCCAGCAGCCTTATTGGGGATTCCACAGATACGCAGTATTTT. The chain recombines TRBV27 with TRBJ2-3; no definite D call. The CDR3 extends over 15 amino acids. Trimming stripped 6 bases from V and 2 bases from J, with 15 bases between. The germline V gene has CDR1 MNHEY and CDR2 SMNVEV (reference sequence).